These T cell receptor beta chains were read from a single sample in a study of blood T cell repertoires in COVID-19. Profiled with immunoSEQ multiplex PCR; TCRdb holds only in-frame clones, not every one. Here the sample spans 170,000 or so clones, about 88% being singletons. Sequencing was carried out using peripheral blood. These receptors all stem from a man aged 35 to 55 with active or convalescent COVID-19. Each CDR3 is given with its conserved first and last residue. Fields, in order: J gene, D gene, clone size, V gene, CDR3 DNA, CDR3 protein. The D gene is left open where the match is weak. Clone size is stated in some rows and not others, as once, few, many or a class when expanded.

J gene: TRBJ2-1; D gene: -; clone size: -; V gene: TRBV5-1; CDR3 DNA: TGCGCCAGCAGCTTGGATATTGAGCAGTTCTTC; CDR3 protein: CASSLDIEQFF
J gene: TRBJ2-7; D gene: -; clone size: -; V gene: TRBV19; CDR3 DNA: TGTGCCAGTAGTACTCAGGGGGGACCGGTCTACGAGCAGTACTTC; CDR3 protein: CASSTQGGPVYEQYF
J gene: TRBJ1-1; D gene: -; clone size: -; V gene: TRBV11-2; CDR3 DNA: TGTGCCAGCAGCTTAATAAACAGATTACCCTCTGAAGCTTTCTTT; CDR3 protein: CASSLINRLPSEAFF
J gene: TRBJ2-3; D gene: TRBD2; clone size: -; V gene: TRBV5-1; CDR3 DNA: TGCGCCAGCAGCCCCGGGACTAGTGCTGATACGCAGTATTTT; CDR3 protein: CASSPGTSADTQYF
J gene: TRBJ2-7; D gene: -; clone size: few; V gene: TRBV5-6; CDR3 DNA: TGTGCCAGCAGCTTGGGTGGGGCCTCCTCCTACGAGCAGTACTTC; CDR3 protein: CASSLGGASSYEQYF
J gene: TRBJ1-5; D gene: -; clone size: -; V gene: TRBV6-6; CDR3 DNA: TGTGCCAGCAGTTACCCGGGTCAGCCCCAGCATTTT; CDR3 protein: CASSYPGQPQHF
J gene: TRBJ1-6; D gene: TRBD1; clone size: -; V gene: TRBV27; CDR3 DNA: TGTGCCAGCAGTACCTCCGGGACAGGGGTTTCACCCCTCCACTTT; CDR3 protein: CASSTSGTGVSPLHF
J gene: TRBJ2-2; D gene: -; clone size: -; V gene: TRBV7-6; CDR3 DNA: TGTGCCAGCAGCTTAGTTAGGGAGACGGTGAACACCGGGGAGCTGTTTTTT; CDR3 protein: CASSLVRETVNTGELFF
J gene: TRBJ2-7; D gene: -; clone size: -; V gene: TRBV19; CDR3 DNA: TGTGCCAGTAGTTACGGGGGGCCCTACGAGCAGTACTTC; CDR3 protein: CASSYGGPYEQYF
J gene: TRBJ1-1; D gene: -; clone size: -; V gene: TRBV19; CDR3 DNA: TGTGCCAGTAGTGCCGCGATCCTCATGAACACTGAAGCTTTCTTT; CDR3 protein: CASSAAILMNTEAFF
J gene: TRBJ1-1; D gene: -; clone size: many; V gene: TRBV2; CDR3 DNA: TGTGCCAGCAGTGATAGCAACACTGAAGCTTTCTTT; CDR3 protein: CASSDSNTEAFF
J gene: TRBJ1-2; D gene: TRBD1; clone size: few; V gene: TRBV5-1; CDR3 DNA: TGCGCCAGCAGCGAGCCGGGACAGAACTATGGCTACACCTTC; CDR3 protein: CASSEPGQNYGYTF
J gene: TRBJ2-3; D gene: -; clone size: -; V gene: TRBV11-3; CDR3 DNA: TGTGCCAGCAGCTTAGGAGGGGGGGCCACAGATACGCAGTATTTT; CDR3 protein: CASSLGGGATDTQYF
J gene: TRBJ1-1; D gene: TRBD1; clone size: -; V gene: TRBV10-1; CDR3 DNA: TGCGCCAGCAGTGAGGACAGGGTGGGGACTGAAGCTTTCTTT; CDR3 protein: CASSEDRVGTEAFF
J gene: TRBJ2-5; D gene: TRBD1; clone size: -; V gene: TRBV28; CDR3 DNA: TGTGCCAGCAGTATCCACTCACAGGGGTGGGGACAAGGGACCCAGTACTTC; CDR3 protein: CASSIHSQGWGQGTQYF
J gene: TRBJ1-6; D gene: TRBD1; clone size: once; V gene: TRBV29-1; CDR3 DNA: TGCAGCGTCACCGGGACAGAGAATTCACCCCTCCACTTT; CDR3 protein: CSVTGTENSPLHF
J gene: TRBJ2-3; D gene: TRBD2; clone size: -; V gene: TRBV7-9; CDR3 DNA: TGTGCCAGCAGCTTAGCGTATAGCGGGGCCCCAGATACGCAGTATTTT; CDR3 protein: CASSLAYSGAPDTQYF
J gene: TRBJ2-7; D gene: -; clone size: -; V gene: TRBV5-4; CDR3 DNA: TGTGCCAGCAGCTTGGCCCCCCCAACTACCTACGAGCAGTACTTC; CDR3 protein: CASSLAPPTTYEQYF
J gene: TRBJ2-3; D gene: TRBD1; clone size: few; V gene: TRBV5-1; CDR3 DNA: TGCGCCAGCAGCTTGGGGACAGGGGGCACAGATACGCAGTATTTT; CDR3 protein: CASSLGTGGTDTQYF
J gene: TRBJ2-7; D gene: TRBD2; clone size: once; V gene: TRBV2; CDR3 DNA: TGTGCCAGCAGTCCGACTAGCGGGGTGTCCTACGAGCAGTACTTC; CDR3 protein: CASSPTSGVSYEQYF
J gene: TRBJ1-2; D gene: TRBD1; clone size: -; V gene: TRBV5-1; CDR3 DNA: TGCGCCAGCAGCACGACCGGGACAGGGACCTATGGCTACACCTTC; CDR3 protein: CASSTTGTGTYGYTF
J gene: TRBJ1-4; D gene: TRBD1; clone size: -; V gene: TRBV4-2; CDR3 DNA: TGTGCCAGCAGCCAAGGGGGTGGACAGGGGTTTAATGAAAAACTGTTTTTT; CDR3 protein: CASSQGGGQGFNEKLFF
J gene: TRBJ2-1; D gene: TRBD2; clone size: -; V gene: TRBV6-5; CDR3 DNA: TGTGCCAGCAGTTACGGACTAGCGGGCACCTACAATGAGCAGTTCTTC; CDR3 protein: CASSYGLAGTYNEQFF
J gene: TRBJ2-7; D gene: TRBD2; clone size: once; V gene: TRBV10-3; CDR3 DNA: TGTGCCGTCAGCAACGGGGGGGACGAGCAGTACTTC; CDR3 protein: CAVSNGGDEQYF
J gene: TRBJ2-7; D gene: -; clone size: -; V gene: TRBV4-3; CDR3 DNA: TGCGCCAGCAGCCAACGTGCCGCGGGACCCCACGAGCAGTACTTC; CDR3 protein: CASSQRAAGPHEQYF
J gene: TRBJ1-6; D gene: -; clone size: -; V gene: TRBV3-1/TRBV3-2; CDR3 DNA: TGTGCCAGCAGCCAACGGTCGGGGGAGGATTCACCCCTCCACTTT; CDR3 protein: CASSQRSGEDSPLHF
J gene: TRBJ1-2; D gene: -; clone size: once; V gene: TRBV30; CDR3 DNA: TGTGCCTGGGTGGGGGGGGCGCTTTCAAACTATGGCTACACCTTC; CDR3 protein: CAWVGGALSNYGYTF
J gene: TRBJ2-7; D gene: TRBD2; clone size: few; V gene: TRBV19; CDR3 DNA: TGTGCCAGTAGTGAGGGACTAGCGGGGCTCTACGAGCAGTACTTC; CDR3 protein: CASSEGLAGLYEQYF
J gene: TRBJ2-6; D gene: -; clone size: -; V gene: TRBV4-1; CDR3 DNA: TGCGCCAGCAGCCCTACCGACAGTGGCTCTGGGGCCAACGTCCTGACTTTC; CDR3 protein: CASSPTDSGSGANVLTF
J gene: TRBJ2-4; D gene: -; clone size: once; V gene: TRBV29-1; CDR3 DNA: TGCAGCGTTGCCGGTCAGGATGGTATAGCCAAAAACATTCAGTACTTC; CDR3 protein: CSVAGQDGIAKNIQYF
J gene: TRBJ1-2; D gene: -; clone size: -; V gene: TRBV12-3/TRBV12-4; CDR3 DNA: TGTGCCAGTACCTCGGGGGATTATGGCTACACCTTC; CDR3 protein: CASTSGDYGYTF
J gene: TRBJ2-5; D gene: TRBD2; clone size: once; V gene: TRBV19; CDR3 DNA: TGTGCCAGTAGTATAATCGGGGGGAACCAAGAGACCCAGTACTTC; CDR3 protein: CASSIIGGNQETQYF
J gene: TRBJ1-2; D gene: -; clone size: -; V gene: TRBV25-1; CDR3 DNA: TGTGCCAGCAGACAGGGCAACTATGGCTACACCTTC; CDR3 protein: CASRQGNYGYTF
J gene: TRBJ1-5; D gene: -; clone size: -; V gene: TRBV28; CDR3 DNA: TGTGCCAGCAGCACTACATCCGGGTCCATAAATCAGCCCCAGCATTTT; CDR3 protein: CASSTTSGSINQPQHF
J gene: TRBJ1-1; D gene: -; clone size: once; V gene: TRBV12-3/TRBV12-4; CDR3 DNA: TGTGCCAGCAGCTGGAACACTGAAGCTTTCTTT; CDR3 protein: CASSWNTEAFF
J gene: TRBJ1-3; D gene: -; clone size: once; V gene: TRBV11-1; CDR3 DNA: TGTGCCAGCAGCTCGGGACAATATTACTCTGGAAACACCATATATTTT; CDR3 protein: CASSSGQYYSGNTIYF
J gene: TRBJ2-3; D gene: TRBD1; clone size: -; V gene: TRBV30; CDR3 DNA: TGTGCCTGGACAACAGGGGCCAGGGATACGCAGTATTTT; CDR3 protein: CAWTTGARDTQYF
J gene: TRBJ1-2; D gene: -; clone size: -; V gene: TRBV5-1; CDR3 DNA: TGCGCCAGCAGACCTGATACAGGGACCGACGGCTACACCTTC; CDR3 protein: CASRPDTGTDGYTF
J gene: TRBJ1-1; D gene: -; clone size: few; V gene: TRBV29-1; CDR3 DNA: TGCAGCGTTTTACAGGGAGCTAGGGATGAAGCTTTCTTT; CDR3 protein: CSVLQGARDEAFF
J gene: TRBJ2-7; D gene: -; clone size: -; V gene: TRBV7-2; CDR3 DNA: TGTGCCAGCAGTTGGACAGAAAGCTCCTACGAGCAGTACTTC; CDR3 protein: CASSWTESSYEQYF
J gene: TRBJ1-2; D gene: -; clone size: once; V gene: TRBV28; CDR3 DNA: TGTGCCAGTACAGGGTACTATGGCTACACCTTC; CDR3 protein: CASTGYYGYTF
J gene: TRBJ2-3; D gene: -; clone size: -; V gene: TRBV6-2/TRBV6-3; CDR3 DNA: TGTGCCAGCAGCCCTGCCCGGTCGTTTGCAGATACGCAGTATTTT; CDR3 protein: CASSPARSFADTQYF
J gene: TRBJ2-5; D gene: TRBD2; clone size: -; V gene: TRBV6-2/TRBV6-3; CDR3 DNA: TGTGCCAGCAGTCCCCTGACTAGCCGGGAGACCCAGTACTTC; CDR3 protein: CASSPLTSRETQYF
J gene: TRBJ1-2; D gene: -; clone size: -; V gene: TRBV5-1; CDR3 DNA: TGCGCCAGCAGTCTGCTCCCGACAGATAACTATGGCTACACCTTC; CDR3 protein: CASSLLPTDNYGYTF
J gene: TRBJ1-6; D gene: TRBD1; clone size: -; V gene: TRBV28; CDR3 DNA: TGTGCCAGCAGTTTACCCGGACAGGGGACTAATTCACCCCTCCACTTT; CDR3 protein: CASSLPGQGTNSPLHF
J gene: TRBJ2-7; D gene: -; clone size: -; V gene: TRBV7-9; CDR3 DNA: TGTGCCAGCAGCCCCGACAGAGAGTTCGAGCAGTACTTC; CDR3 protein: CASSPDREFEQYF
J gene: TRBJ2-5; D gene: TRBD1; clone size: -; V gene: TRBV5-1; CDR3 DNA: TGCGCCAGCAGCCGGACAGGGGAAGAGACCCAGTACTTC; CDR3 protein: CASSRTGEETQYF
J gene: TRBJ2-7; D gene: TRBD1; clone size: -; V gene: TRBV6-2/TRBV6-3; CDR3 DNA: TGTGCCAGCAGTCCCCGAACAGGGGGATCCTACGAGCAGTACTTC; CDR3 protein: CASSPRTGGSYEQYF
J gene: TRBJ2-6; D gene: -; clone size: -; V gene: TRBV28; CDR3 DNA: TGTGCCAGCAGTTTATCAGGGATCTCTGGGGCCAACGTCCTGACTTTC; CDR3 protein: CASSLSGISGANVLTF
J gene: TRBJ1-2; D gene: -; clone size: -; V gene: TRBV6-4; CDR3 DNA: TGTGCCAGCAGTGACTCAGGGGGAACCTATGGCTACACCTTC; CDR3 protein: CASSDSGGTYGYTF
J gene: TRBJ1-1; D gene: -; clone size: once; V gene: TRBV19; CDR3 DNA: TGTGCCAGTAGTATCCGAGTACAGTACACTGAAGCTTTCTTT; CDR3 protein: CASSIRVQYTEAFF